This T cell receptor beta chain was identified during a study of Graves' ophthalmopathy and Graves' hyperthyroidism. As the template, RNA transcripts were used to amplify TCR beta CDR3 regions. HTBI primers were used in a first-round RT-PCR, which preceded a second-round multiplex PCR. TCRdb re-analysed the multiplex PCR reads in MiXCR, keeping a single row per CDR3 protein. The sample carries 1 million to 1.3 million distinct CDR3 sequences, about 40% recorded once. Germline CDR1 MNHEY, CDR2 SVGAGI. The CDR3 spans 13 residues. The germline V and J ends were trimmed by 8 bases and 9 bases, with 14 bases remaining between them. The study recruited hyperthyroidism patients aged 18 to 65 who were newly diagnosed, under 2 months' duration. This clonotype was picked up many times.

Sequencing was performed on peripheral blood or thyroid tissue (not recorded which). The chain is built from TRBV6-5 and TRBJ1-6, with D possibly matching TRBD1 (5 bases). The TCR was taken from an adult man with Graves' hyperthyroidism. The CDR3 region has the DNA TGTGCCAGCCGTTGGCAGGGTGGTTCACCCCTCCACTTT. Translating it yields CASRWQGGSPLHF.